This TCR beta chain was obtained from a study of blood T cell repertoires in COVID-19. In the original analysis: By means of reference gene primer amplification, nucleated cell counts were estimated. Sequencing was performed with immunoSEQ multiplex PCR; in TCRdb, only in-frame clones are kept and a portion is missing. For V, J and clone size, that table is used; D and trimming come from the DNA. This table has 90,000 to 120,000 clones, 85% to 90% appearing once. Trimming removed 4 bases from V and 4 bases from J, with 14 bases in between. The CDR3 totals 15 residues. Germline-derived CDR1 and CDR2 are SGHAT and FQNNGV.

J is TRBJ1-3 and V is TRBV11-2; D ambiguous. This sequence was found in a woman older than 75 with acute or convalescent COVID-19. Sequenced material: peripheral blood. The CDR3 sequence: CASSSMGFSGNTIYF. The CDR3, as DNA: TGTGCCAGCAGCTCCATGGGCTTTTCAGGAAACACCATATATTTT.